The 5 T cell receptor beta chains listed next were all sequenced from one sample in a study of neurological immune-mediated disorders. TCRdb re-called the 5' RACE reads through MiXCR, storing one row per CDR3 protein. The table records about 49,000 distinct CDR3 sequences, roughly 8% of them present only once. Time point reported: longitudinal time-point 3. The sequenced sample consisted of PBMCs. The receptors shown here come from a woman in her thirties or forties in good health.

This clonotype has a handful of counts. The chain employs TRBV9 and TRBJ2-7; D gene ambiguous. Germline-derived CDR1 and CDR2 are SGDLS and YYNGEE. CDR3 length: 13 amino acids. V lost 4 bases to trimming and J lost 5 bases, with 13 bases between them. CDR3 nucleotide sequence: TGTGCCAGCAGCCCTAGTCACTGGGACGAGCAGTACTTC. It translates to CASSPSHWDEQYF.

At least ten counts were recorded for this clonotype. The chain links TRBV7-2 to TRBJ2-1; D perhaps matches TRBD2 (6 bases). CDR3 length: 14 residues. Between the trimmed V and J ends, which lost 5 bases and 7 bases, there was a span of 15 bases. The germline V gene encodes CDR1 SGHTA and CDR2 FQGNSA. Here the CDR3 reads CASSQSGLQNEQFF. CDR3 sequence (DNA): TGTGCCAGCAGCCAGTCGGGACTGCAAAATGAGCAGTTCTTC.

This clonotype was observed many times. CDR3 in DNA: TGCGCCAGCAGCCAAGATCAAGGGGGTCTCGAAGCTTTCTTT. It codes for CASSQDQGGLEAFF. This chain joins TRBV4-1 and TRBJ1-1; D is possibly TRBD1 (6 bases). CDR1 is MGHRA, CDR2 YSYEKL, per germline. With 0 bases removed from V and 8 bases from J, the gap between germline ends came to 13 bases. CDR3 length: 14 residues.

This clonotype has ten or more counts. The V and J genes are TRBV20-1 and TRBJ2-5; TRBD2 aligns across 9 bases. V lost 3 bases to trimming and J lost 5 bases; unmatched junction nucleotides: 7. CDR3 length equals 14 residues. Per germline, CDR1 DFQATT and CDR2 SNEGSKA (reference sequence). CDR3 loop: CSASSAGGDETQYF. In nucleotides, the CDR3 is TGCAGTGCTAGCTCAGCGGGAGGCGACGAGACCCAGTACTTC.

Many counts were recorded for this clonotype. The gene calls are TRBV20-1 and TRBJ2-1, with D perhaps TRBD2 (6 bases). CDR3 length: 16 amino acids. Germline V lookup: CDR1 DFQATT, CDR2 SNEGSKA (reference sequence). Trimming left V 4 bases short and J 10 bases short, with 26 bases between. In DNA, the CDR3 is TGCAGTGCTACCCGCGCCTGGGGACTCGATCCCCCAGAGCAGTTCTTC. Translated: CSATRAWGLDPPEQFF.